This TCR beta chain was identified in a study of T cells in Graves' hyperthyroidism and ophthalmopathy. With respect to this clonotype: Its antigen is currently unknown. The limits of the CDR3 on the DNA are not certain, so only TCRdb's listed CDR3 is given.

Amplified regions were TCR beta CDR3 sequences from RNA transcripts. HTBI primers were the set used in a first-round RT-PCR of the TCR CDR3. A single record per CDR3 protein comes from TCRdb applying MiXCR to the multiplex PCR reads. The table includes hundreds of thousands of distinct CDR3 sequences, around 39% detected once. Study observations and caveats: Ophthalmopathy got predicted by the model a median approximately 6 months before its onset.

The CDR3 has 12 residues if both end residues are counted. Germline V lookup: CDR1 SQVTM, CDR2 ANQGSEA. This clonotype originated in a man aged 18-30 years with Graves' hyperthyroidism. The chain carries TRBV29-1 and TRBJ2-5; TRBD2, as called in the table, went unchecked against the DNA. Material for sequencing was blood. CDR3: CSVGLGATLEYF.